These T cell receptor beta chains were read from a single sample in a study of human T cells and chemical hapten exposure. TCRdb reanalysed the RACE reads using MiXCR and keeps one entry per CDR3 protein. The repertoire holds more than 150,000 distinct CDR3 sequences, under 30% seen once, with roughly 2.3% in the top ten. The sequenced sample was whole blood, obtained in connection with sensitization to the hapten diphenylcyclopropenone (DPC). Every receptor here comes from a woman between 40 and 55 years old with alopecia areata. Some clones in this sample may be carry-over from other donors' samples. The CDR3 runs from the conserved cysteine through the conserved F or W. The D gene is left open where the match is weak. Clone size is not always given. Where it is, it says once, few, many or a class for expanded clones.

>NA|TRBJ2-5|NA|TRBV24-1
CATSDSRAETQYF
TGTGCCACCAGTGATTCCAGGGCCGAGACCCAGTACTTC
>NA|TRBJ2-1|TRBD1|TRBV9
CASSPTGRYNEQFF
TGTGCCAGCTCCCCGACAGGGCGCTACAATGAGCAGTTCTTC
>NA|TRBJ1-1|NA|TRBV2
CASSDGLNTEAFF
TGTGCCAGCAGTGACGGGCTGAACACTGAAGCTTTCTTT
>NA|TRBJ2-1|TRBD2|TRBV24-1
CATSDSSGRDYDEQFF
TGTGCCACCAGTGATTCCAGCGGGAGGGATTATGATGAGCAGTTCTTC
>NA|TRBJ2-3|NA|TRBV29-1
CSVEGTNTDTQYF
TGCAGCGTTGAAGGGACTAACACAGATACGCAGTATTTT
>few|TRBJ1-5|NA|TRBV7-2
CASSPDGDQPQHF
TGTGCCAGCAGCCCAGATGGGGATCAGCCCCAGCATTTT
>few|TRBJ2-3|NA|TRBV2
CASSGDLAQYF
TGTGCCAGCAGTGGGGATTTGGCGCAGTATTTT
>NA|TRBJ2-3|TRBD2|TRBV24-1
CATSVLAGRTDTQYF
TGTGCCACCAGTGTTCTAGCGGGACGGACAGATACGCAGTATTTT
>many|TRBJ2-1|TRBD1|TRBV12-3/TRBV12-4
CASRTNRGHHNEQFF
TGTGCCAGCAGAACGAACAGGGGCCATCACAATGAGCAGTTCTTC
>NA|TRBJ1-1|NA|TRBV13
CASSERGTEAFF
TGTGCCAGCAGCGAACGCGGAACTGAAGCTTTCTTT
>few|TRBJ2-4|TRBD1|TRBV28
CASSRGQGNIQYF
TGTGCCAGCAGCCGAGGACAGGGAAACATTCAGTACTTC
>few|TRBJ2-7|TRBD2|TRBV20-1
CSASGRTSGRSRDEQYF
TGCAGTGCTAGCGGGAGGACTAGCGGGAGATCTCGGGACGAGCAGTACTTC
>NA|TRBJ2-7|NA|TRBV7-2
CASSRTQALLYEQYF
TGTGCCAGCAGCCGGACCCAGGCCTTACTTTACGAGCAGTACTTC
>NA|TRBJ1-5|NA|TRBV7-2
CASSLVHGSNQPQHF
TGTGCCAGCAGCTTAGTACACGGTAGCAATCAGCCCCAGCATTTT
>NA|TRBJ2-7|TRBD1|TRBV29-1
CSVMTGPYEQYF
TGCAGCGTTATGACAGGGCCCTACGAGCAGTACTTC
>NA|TRBJ2-3|NA|TRBV19
CASSLGAGVDTQYF
TGTGCCAGTAGTCTGGGGGCAGGGGTGGATACGCAGTATTTT
>many|TRBJ2-1|TRBD1|TRBV28
CASTMTGTNEQFF
TGTGCCAGCACCATGACAGGGACCAATGAGCAGTTCTTC
>many|TRBJ2-5|NA|TRBV18
CASSRGYSGETQYF
TGTGCCAGCTCACGAGGGTATAGCGGAGAGACCCAGTACTTC
>NA|TRBJ2-7|NA|TRBV6-6
CASSYSRARYEQYF
TGTGCCAGCAGTTACTCACGCGCTCGGTACGAGCAGTACTTC
>once|TRBJ1-5|NA|TRBV30
CAWTRQSLASNQPQHF
TGTGCCTGGACCAGGCAAAGTCTAGCTAGCAATCAGCCCCAGCATTTT
>many|TRBJ1-1|NA|TRBV29-1
CSVEGKLNTEAFF
TGCAGCGTTGAAGGGAAATTGAACACTGAAGCTTTCTTT
>few|TRBJ2-7|NA|TRBV20-1
CSASPIRGLSYEQYF
TGCAGTGCTAGCCCTATAAGAGGCCTCTCCTACGAGCAGTACTTC
>many|TRBJ1-2|TRBD1|TRBV19
CASDRTGEEYGYTF
TGTGCCAGTGACCGGACAGGGGAGGAGTATGGCTACACCTTC
>NA|TRBJ1-2|TRBD1|TRBV29-1
CSVGQGLINYGYTF
TGCAGCGTCGGACAGGGACTCATTAACTATGGCTACACCTTC
>NA|TRBJ2-1|TRBD2|TRBV15
CATSRDAGGLLDNEQFF
TGTGCCACCAGCAGAGATGCGGGAGGCCTTCTCGACAATGAGCAGTTCTTC
>NA|TRBJ2-7|NA|TRBV6-5
CASSYSSHGYYEQYF
TGTGCCAGCAGTTACTCGAGTCACGGATACTACGAGCAGTACTTC
>few|TRBJ2-6|NA|TRBV11-2
CASSLLRANVLTF
TGTGCCAGCAGCCTCCTCAGGGCCAACGTCCTGACTTTC
>many|TRBJ2-1|NA|TRBV6-6
CASSPLEDNEQFF
TGTGCCAGCAGTCCTTTGGAGGACAATGAGCAGTTCTTC
>NA|TRBJ2-2|TRBD1|TRBV29-1
CSVAQGRRTGELFF
TGCAGCGTTGCACAGGGGCGGCGGACCGGGGAGCTGTTTTTT
>NA|TRBJ1-1|NA|TRBV6-5
CASSPRLAQTEAFF
TGTGCCAGCAGTCCCCGACTCGCACAAACTGAAGCTTTCTTT
>few|TRBJ2-4|TRBD2|TRBV7-2
CASSLEASGRVQYF
TGTGCCAGCAGCTTAGAGGCTAGCGGGAGGGTTCAGTACTTC
>few|TRBJ2-5|NA|TRBV24-1
CATSAGGSETQYF
TGTGCCACCAGTGCTGGGGGCAGTGAGACCCAGTACTTC
>few|TRBJ2-7|NA|TRBV5-6
CASSLWGEGFYEQYF
TGTGCCAGCAGCTTGTGGGGTGAGGGGTTCTACGAGCAGTACTTC
>many|TRBJ2-6|NA|TRBV29-1
CSAGQGSSGANVLTF
TGCAGCGCTGGCCAGGGGTCCTCTGGGGCCAACGTCCTGACTTTC
>NA|TRBJ2-7|NA|TRBV29-1
CSVTLGGHEQYF
TGCAGCGTGACCCTCGGGGGGCACGAGCAGTACTTC
>few|TRBJ2-7|TRBD1|TRBV28
CASSYLTGTGAYEQYF
TGTGCCAGCAGTTACCTCACCGGGACAGGGGCCTACGAGCAGTACTTC
>NA|TRBJ1-1|TRBD1|TRBV9
CASSVGTGGTEAFF
TGTGCCAGCAGCGTCGGGACAGGGGGCACTGAAGCTTTCTTT
>few|TRBJ2-7|NA|TRBV7-8
CASSLTETYEQYF
TGTGCCAGCAGCTTAACAGAGACCTACGAGCAGTACTTC
>NA|TRBJ2-1|NA|TRBV5-1
CASSVEGQGYNEQFF
TGCGCCAGCAGCGTCGAGGGGCAGGGCTACAATGAGCAGTTCTTC
>NA|TRBJ1-1|NA|TRBV5-1
CASKPYGQNTEAFF
TGCGCCAGCAAACCCTACGGACAGAACACTGAAGCTTTCTTT
>NA|TRBJ1-3|NA|TRBV18
CASSPRLANTIYF
TGTGCCAGCTCACCACGTTTGGCAAACACCATATATTTT
>NA|TRBJ1-1|NA|TRBV7-2
CASSLTGVEAFF
TGTGCCAGCAGCTTAACTGGGGTTGAAGCTTTCTTT
>few|TRBJ2-3|TRBD1|TRBV27
CASSLSSGGAGDTQYF
TGTGCCAGCAGTTTATCGTCAGGGGGCGCAGGTGATACGCAGTATTTT
>NA|TRBJ2-3|NA|TRBV12-3/TRBV12-4
CASSNVPGDTDTQYF
TGTGCCAGCAGTAACGTCCCGGGTGACACAGATACGCAGTATTTT
>NA|TRBJ2-1|NA|TRBV29-1
CSVVPESSYNEQFF
TGCAGCGTTGTTCCGGAAAGCTCCTACAATGAGCAGTTCTTC
>NA|TRBJ2-7|NA|TRBV13
CASSSLGEGSQQYF
TGTGCCAGCAGCTCCCTGGGTGAGGGCAGCCAGCAGTACTTC
>NA|TRBJ2-2|NA|TRBV10-3
CAISTGANTGELFF
TGTGCCATCAGTACCGGGGCGAACACCGGGGAGCTGTTTTTT
>NA|TRBJ2-1|NA|TRBV12-2
CASRPSSYNEQFF
TGTGCAAGTCGCCCGAGCTCCTACAATGAGCAGTTCTTC
>few|TRBJ2-7|TRBD2|TRBV20-1
CSARVPTSGLVEQYF
TGCAGTGCTAGAGTCCCGACTAGCGGATTGGTCGAGCAGTACTTC
>few|TRBJ1-1|NA|TRBV5-1
CASSFTAGNMNTEAFF
TGCGCCAGCAGCTTCACGGCAGGGAACATGAACACTGAAGCTTTCTTT
>NA|TRBJ1-4|NA|TRBV5-1
CASSLAGFSEKLFF
TGCGCCAGCAGCTTGGCAGGGTTCAGCGAAAAACTGTTTTTT
>few|TRBJ1-1|TRBD1|TRBV12-3/TRBV12-4
CASRQGISLNTEAFF
TGTGCCAGCAGACAGGGGATTAGCTTGAACACTGAAGCTTTCTTT
>few|TRBJ1-2|NA|TRBV5-1
CASRGHYGYTF
TGCGCCAGCCGAGGACACTATGGCTACACCTTC